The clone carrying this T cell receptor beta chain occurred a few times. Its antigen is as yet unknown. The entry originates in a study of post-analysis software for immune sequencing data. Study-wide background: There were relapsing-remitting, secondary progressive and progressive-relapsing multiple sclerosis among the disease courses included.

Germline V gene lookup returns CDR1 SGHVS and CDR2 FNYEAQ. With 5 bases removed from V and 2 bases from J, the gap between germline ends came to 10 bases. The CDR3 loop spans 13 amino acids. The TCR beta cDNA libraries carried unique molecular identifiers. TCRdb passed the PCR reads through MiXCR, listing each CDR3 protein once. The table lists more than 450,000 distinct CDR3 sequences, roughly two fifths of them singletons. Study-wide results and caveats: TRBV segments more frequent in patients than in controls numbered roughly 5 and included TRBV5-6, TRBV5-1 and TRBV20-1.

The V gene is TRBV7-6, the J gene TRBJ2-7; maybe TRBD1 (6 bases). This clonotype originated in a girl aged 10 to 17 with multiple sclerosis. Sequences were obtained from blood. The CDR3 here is CASSHGQTYEQYF. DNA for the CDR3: TGTGCCAGCAGCCATGGACAGACCTACGAGCAGTACTTC.